The sequence of this TCR beta chain was determined in a study of early T cells in non-severe SARS-CoV-2 infection. About the study: Sequenced material consisted of bulk RNA (from unsorted whole blood), and chains were unpaired. General observations from the study: Lookups in VDJdb leaned toward anti-spike CD8 responses and missed private and CD4 specificities.

With respect to this clonotype: Its matching antigen is unknown.

Individual cDNA molecules carried attached unique molecular identifiers. From the 5' RACE reads, TCRdb called clonotypes with MiXCR, one entry per CDR3 protein. Of approximately 70,000 distinct CDR3 sequences listed, about an eighth are singletons. Trimming left V 4 bases short and J 0 bases short, with 11 bases between. Germline V gene sequence: CDR1 LGHNA, CDR2 YSLEER. The CDR3 consists of 15 residues. The rearrangement uses TRBV4-3 and TRBJ2-3; D is undetermined. The sample was whole blood, taken at baseline. The clonotype comes from an adult who was a healthcare worker with PCR-confirmed SARS-CoV-2 infection or an uninfected control (not recorded which). The CDR3 reads CASSRGPVSTDTQYF. The CDR3 bases are TGCGCCAGCAGCCGAGGTCCAGTTAGCACAGATACGCAGTATTTT.